The 23 T cell receptor beta chains below come from one sample, sequenced in a study of blood T cell repertoires in COVID-19. Assay used: immunoSEQ multiplex PCR; TCRdb lists only in-frame clones, some missing. This repertoire shows 150,000 to 200,000 clones, 88% found once; its top ten account for roughly 2%. The sample was peripheral blood. The receptors here all came from a middle-aged man who had recovered from COVID-19.

The rearrangement joins TRBV25-1 to TRBJ2-3; D possibly corresponds to TRBD1 (6 bases). The CDR3 has 14 amino acids. Per the germline V gene, CDR1 is MGHDK and CDR2 is SYGVNS. V was trimmed by 3 bases and J by 2 bases, leaving 9 bases between them. In DNA form, the CDR3 reads TGTGCCAGCAGTGATTACAGGGTCACAGATACGCAGTATTTT. Translating it yields CASSDYRVTDTQYF.

This rearrangement joins TRBV5-4 to TRBJ1-1; 12 positions agree with TRBD1. J lost 8 bases, V lost 3 bases, and 11 bases had no gene match. CDR3 length equals 16 residues. The germline CDR1 and CDR2 sequences are SGHNT and YYREEE (reference sequence). For the CDR3, the DNA is TGTGCCAGCAGCTCGGGACAGGGGGCTCCCTCTGTGGAAGCTTTCTTT. This sequence encodes CASSSGQGAPSVEAFF.

The rearrangement joins TRBV7-9 to TRBJ1-1, with a tentative D call TRBD1 (5 bases). The CDR3 sequence is 14 residues long. The ends were cut back, 1 base at V and 4 bases at J, with 10 bases in the middle. Germline CDR1 SEHNR, CDR2 FQNEAQ (reference sequence). CDR3 in DNA: TGTGCCAGCAGCTTAGAGGGAGGGGCCACTGAAGCTTTCTTT. This sequence encodes CASSLEGGATEAFF.

In nucleotides, the CDR3 is TGTGCCAGCAGCTTAGATGGCGGGGGGGCCGGAGATACGCAGTATTTT. Translation gives CASSLDGGGAGDTQYF. The V gene is TRBV7-9, the J gene TRBJ2-3; 9 bases match TRBD2. V shed 1 base and J 5 bases; nucleotides not matched to a gene: 7. CDR1 is SEHNR, CDR2 FQNEAQ, per germline (reference sequence). This CDR3 is built from 16 residues.

The chain has TRBV5-1 and TRBJ2-1, with TRBD2 matching 13 bases. Germline V CDR1 and CDR2: SGHRS, YFSETQ. The length of the CDR3 is 18 residues. Trimming at V came to 4 bases and at J to 0 bases, leaving 7 bases not matched to a gene. As DNA, the CDR3 is TGCGCCAGCAGCCCCTGGACTAGCGGGAGTGCCTCCTACAATGAGCAGTTCTTC. It encodes CASSPWTSGSASYNEQFF.

V and J are TRBV24-1 and TRBJ2-1; tentatively, D is TRBD1 (6 bases). Per the germline V gene, CDR1 is KGHDR and CDR2 is SFDVKD. This CDR3 has 15 residues. V lost 3 bases, J lost 2 bases, and 10 bases lay in between. This CDR3 is CATSDAGTPYNEQFF. The CDR3 nucleotides are TGTGCCACCAGTGATGCCGGGACACCCTACAATGAGCAGTTCTTC.

This chain uses TRBV28 with TRBJ2-7, with D perhaps TRBD2 (5 bases). Per the germline V gene, CDR1 is MDHEN and CDR2 is SYDVKM. The ends were cut back, 9 bases at V and 7 bases at J, with 10 bases in the middle. The CDR3 covers 10 residues. CDR3 in amino acids: CARRVCEQYF. The DNA for the CDR3 is TGTGCCAGGCGGGTCTGTGAGCAGTACTTC.

The table lists this clone with a count of one. The V gene is TRBV5-1, the J gene TRBJ2-3; 8 bases match TRBD2. Germline CDR1 SGHRS, CDR2 YFSETQ. V lost 4 bases to trimming and J lost 6 bases; unmatched junction nucleotides: 7. This CDR3 region has 14 residues. The CDR3 coding sequence is TGCGCCAGCAGCCGGGGGGGAGTTGAGGATACGCAGTATTTT. Translating gives CASSRGGVEDTQYF.

The sample holds one count of this clone. The chain joins TRBV11-2 to TRBJ2-2; 8 bases fit TRBD1. Germline V CDR1 and CDR2: SGHAT, FQNNGV. CDR3 length equals 14 residues. V lost 7 bases and J lost 7; bases outside the gene matches: 8. The CDR3 nucleotides read TGTGCCAGCAACCAGGACAGGGCGGTCGGGGAGCTGTTTTTT. Amino acids: CASNQDRAVGELFF. Together with reference TRBV11-2 and TRBJ2-2, the CDR3 gives the full variable domain: EAGVAQSPRYKIIEKRQSVAFWCNPISGHATLYWYQQILGQGPKLLIQFQNNGVVDDSQLPKDRFSAERLKGVDSTLKIQPAKLEDSAVYLCASNQDRAVGELFFGEGSRLTVL.

This clone was seen a few times. The rearrangement joins TRBV28 to TRBJ2-7, with a weak D call TRBD2 (6 bases). Trimming removed 2 bases at V and 1 base at J, with 9 bases between. CDR3 size: 14 residues. CDR1 MDHEN and CDR2 SYDVKM come from the germline V gene. CDR3 protein: CASSLHGGSYEQYF. The CDR3 DNA reads as TGTGCCAGCAGTTTACACGGGGGATCCTACGAGCAGTACTTC. Variable domain in full (rest from reference TRBV28 and TRBJ2-7): DVKVTQSSRYLVKRTGEKVFLECVQDMDHENMFWYRQDPGLGLRLIYFSYDVKMKEKGDIPEGYSVSREKKERFSLILESASTNQTSMYLCASSLHGGSYEQYFGPGTRLTVT.

The genes are TRBV27 and TRBJ2-7; 12 bases agree with TRBD2. CDR1 is MNHEY and CDR2 is SMNVEV in the germline V gene (reference sequence). Trimming cost V 4 bases and J 3 bases; bases outside gene matches: 4. The CDR3 contains 15 residues. CDR3 DNA sequence: TGTGCCAGCAGTTCCATGACTAGCGGGGGCTACGAGCAGTACTTC. The encoded protein is CASSSMTSGGYEQYF.

The chain uses TRBV2 and TRBJ2-5; D unclear. The CDR3 runs 14 residues. V was clipped by 4 bases and J by 1 base, with 10 bases between them. The germline V gene has CDR1 SNHLY and CDR2 FYNNEI. The CDR3 loop is CASSATIPQETQYF. For the CDR3, the DNA is TGTGCCAGCAGTGCCACTATCCCCCAAGAGACCCAGTACTTC. Looking up the rest from reference TRBV2 and TRBJ2-5 gives the full variable domain: EPEVTQTPSHQVTQMGQEVILRCVPISNHLYFYWYRQILGQKVEFLVSFYNNEISEKSEIFDDQFSVERPDGSNFTLKIRSTKLEDSAMYFCASSATIPQETQYFGPGTRLLVL.

This chain links TRBV28 with TRBJ1-1; D is ambiguous. V shed 6 bases and J shed 5 bases, with 16 bases lying between them. The CDR3 length is 14 residues. Germline lookup yields CDR1 MDHEN and CDR2 SYDVKM. As DNA, the CDR3 is TGTGCCAGCAGCCCTCCGGGCGGGGAGACTGAAGCTTTCTTT. This gives the protein CASSPPGGETEAFF.

The chain combines TRBV6-2 or TRBV6-3 with TRBJ1-4; 7 positions agree with TRBD1. Germline-derived CDR1 and CDR2 are MNHEY and SVGEGT. The CDR3 sequence is 14 residues long. J gave up 8 bases and V 5 bases, and 8 bases lay outside the gene matches. CDR3 nucleotides: TGTGCCAGCAGTCCAGGGGGGCAAAAAGAAAAACTGTTTTTT. It specifies CASSPGGQKEKLFF.

The V gene is TRBV2, the J gene TRBJ2-5; tentatively, D is TRBD1 (6 bases). The CDR3 has 16 amino acids. V was clipped by 6 bases and J by 3 bases, with 20 bases between them. Germline assignment: CDR1 SNHLY and CDR2 FYNNEI. CDR3 residues: CASRATPGTMKETQYF. DNA for the CDR3: TGTGCCAGCAGAGCAACCCCCGGGACAATGAAAGAGACCCAGTACTTC.

The chain links TRBV6-4 to TRBJ2-3; perhaps TRBD1 as D (6 bases). V lost 0 bases to trimming and J lost 1 base, with 11 bases between them. Per germline, CDR1 MRHNA and CDR2 SNTAGT. The CDR3 runs 16 residues. CDR3 loop: CASSDSIGGGTDTQYF. The CDR3 DNA is TGTGCCAGCAGTGACTCGATTGGGGGCGGCACAGATACGCAGTATTTT.

The chain uses TRBV7-8 and TRBJ2-7; weak D call: TRBD2 (6 bases). V was clipped by 5 bases and J by 1 base, with 12 bases between them. The CDR3 is 14 residues long. Germline CDR1 SGHVS, CDR2 FQNEAQ. CDR3 loop: CASSPGTVSYEQYF. In nucleotides, the CDR3 is TGTGCCAGCAGCCCCGGGACTGTATCCTACGAGCAGTACTTC.

This chain connects TRBV24-1 to TRBJ2-1; 11 positions match TRBD2. V gave up 4 bases and J gave up 9 bases; unmatched junction bases: 10. The CDR3 contains 16 residues. CDR1 and CDR2 (germline): KGHDR, SFDVKD. For the CDR3, the DNA is TGTGCCACCAGTGAAAATAGCGGGAGGGCGGTGGGTGAGCAGTTCTTC. It is translated as CATSENSGRAVGEQFF.

This sequence joins TRBV9 and TRBJ1-1; 9 bases align to TRBD1. V was pared by 2 bases and J by 0 bases, with 5 bases of the junction left unmatched. CDR1 is SGDLS, CDR2 YYNGEE, per germline. The CDR3 runs 16 residues. This CDR3 reads CASSVRQGGLNTEAFF. In nucleotides, the CDR3 is TGTGCCAGCAGCGTTAGACAGGGGGGGTTGAACACTGAAGCTTTCTTT.

The chain uses TRBV28 and TRBJ1-2; 9 bases agree with TRBD1. Germline V gene lookup returns CDR1 MDHEN and CDR2 SYDVKM. CDR3 size: 15 residues. The V and J ends lost 4 bases and 1 base, in that order; junction bases with no gene match: 4. The CDR3 protein is CASSSPTGGNYGYTF. In nucleotides, the CDR3 is TGTGCCAGCAGTTCCCCGACAGGGGGTAACTATGGCTACACCTTC.

This rearrangement joins TRBV28 to TRBJ2-1, with 8 nucleotides matching TRBD1. CDR1 MDHEN and CDR2 SYDVKM come from the germline V gene. CDR3 length: 16 amino acids. V dropped 6 bases and J dropped 3; count of bases not matched to a gene: 10. The CDR3 region is CASRPRGLKDYNEQFF. Written as DNA, the CDR3 is TGTGCCAGCAGACCCAGGGGGCTAAAGGACTACAATGAGCAGTTCTTC.

The chain carries TRBV12-3 or TRBV12-4 and TRBJ1-4; D is unclear. V lost 6 bases and J lost 4, with 9 bases in between. This CDR3 is built from 13 residues. CDR3 protein: CASSSQSNEKLFF. The CDR3 DNA follows: TGTGCCAGCAGCTCACAGAGTAATGAAAAACTGTTTTTT.

V and J are TRBV19 and TRBJ2-2; TRBD1 matches 8 bases. The V gene's germline CDR1 is LNHDA and CDR2 SQIVND (reference sequence). J gave up 1 base and V 2 bases, and 3 bases lay outside the gene matches. This CDR3 is 16 amino acids long. CDR3 loop: CASSIKGTGNTGELFF. In nucleotides, the CDR3 is TGTGCCAGTAGTATAAAAGGGACAGGGAACACCGGGGAGCTGTTTTTT.